This TCR beta chain was obtained from a study of untreated major depressive disorder. Study-level results: Sequencing comparisons covered only three preselected Vbeta families.

This clone has a single count. Its matching antigen is unknown. TCRdb's table, derived via immunoSEQ multiplex PCR, lists solely in-frame clones and lacks some. The profile shows 15,000 to 20,000 clones, 85% to 90% of them singletons. The V gene end was trimmed by 4 bases and the J gene end by 2 bases; junction bases not matched to a gene: 8. Per the germline V gene, CDR1 is SQVTM and CDR2 is ANQGSEA. The CDR3 runs to 14 residues. Each donor gave around 30 ml of EDTA blood. CD4+ T cells were isolated from thawed PBMCs by magnetic negative selection. The chain links TRBV29-1 to TRBJ2-7; 7 nucleotides line up with TRBD2. The receptor was derived from a young woman in good health. Sample: CD4+ T cells from PBMCs. CDR3 nucleotides: TGCAGCGTTGTAGCCGGGACTACTGCCTACGAGCAGTACTTC. It encodes CSVVAGTTAYEQYF.